Sequencing of this T cell receptor beta chain was carried out in a study of cytomegalovirus exposure and HLA in healthy donors. Background on the study: Sequencing of about 179 million T cells in an earlier analysis found 95 million to 120 million unique TCR beta sequences.

Study-level points and caveats: Sequencing depth roughly uniform across donors was assumed in presence/absence analyses. In vitro data verified three CMV-associated chains as specific for CMV antigens. Within a later analysis, the majority of CMV-associated TCR beta chains appeared HLA-restricted.

The CDR3 extends over 13 amino acids. Between the trimmed V and J ends, which lost 7 bases and 4 bases, there was a span of 14 bases. Germline-derived CDR1 and CDR2 are SGHAT and FQNNGV. PCR was performed using 60 Vbeta and 13 Jbeta primers. Profiled with immunoSEQ multiplex PCR; TCRdb holds only in-frame clones, not every one. The profile shows about 140,000 clones, roughly three fifths of them singletons. A word on this clone: What it binds is not known.

Sequencing input: PBMCs. The rearrangement joins TRBV11-2 to TRBJ2-7, with D perhaps TRBD1 (6 bases). This receptor was obtained from a male donor in good health and CMV-seronegative. This CDR3 is CASTTGLNYEQYF. The DNA for the CDR3 is TGTGCCAGCACCACAGGGTTAAATTACGAGCAGTACTTC.